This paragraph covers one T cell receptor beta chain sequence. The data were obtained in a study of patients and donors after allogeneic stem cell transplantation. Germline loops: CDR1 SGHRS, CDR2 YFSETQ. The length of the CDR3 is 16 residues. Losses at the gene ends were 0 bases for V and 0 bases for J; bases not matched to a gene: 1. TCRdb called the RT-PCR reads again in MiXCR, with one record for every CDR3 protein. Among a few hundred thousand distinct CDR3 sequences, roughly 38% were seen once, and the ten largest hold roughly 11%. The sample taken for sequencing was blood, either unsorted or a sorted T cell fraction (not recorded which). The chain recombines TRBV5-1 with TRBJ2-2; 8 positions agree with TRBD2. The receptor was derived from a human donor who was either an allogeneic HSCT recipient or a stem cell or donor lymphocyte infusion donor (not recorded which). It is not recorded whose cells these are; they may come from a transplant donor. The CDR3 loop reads CASSLAGGPNTGELFF. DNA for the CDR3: TGCGCCAGCAGCTTGGCGGGGGGGCCGAACACCGGGGAGCTGTTTTTT.